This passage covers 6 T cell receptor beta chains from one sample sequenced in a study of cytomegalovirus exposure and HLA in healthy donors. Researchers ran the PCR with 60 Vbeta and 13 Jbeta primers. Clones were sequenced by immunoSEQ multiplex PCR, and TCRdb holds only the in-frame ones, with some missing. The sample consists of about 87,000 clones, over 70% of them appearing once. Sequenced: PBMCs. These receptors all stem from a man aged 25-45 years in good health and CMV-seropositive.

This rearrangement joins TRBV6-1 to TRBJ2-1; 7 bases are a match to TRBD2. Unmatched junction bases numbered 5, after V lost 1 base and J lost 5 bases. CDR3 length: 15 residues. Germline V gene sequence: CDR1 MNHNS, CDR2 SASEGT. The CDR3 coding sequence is TGTGCCAGCAGTGAAGGGGGCGGGAGAAACAATGAGCAGTTCTTC. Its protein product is CASSEGGGRNNEQFF.

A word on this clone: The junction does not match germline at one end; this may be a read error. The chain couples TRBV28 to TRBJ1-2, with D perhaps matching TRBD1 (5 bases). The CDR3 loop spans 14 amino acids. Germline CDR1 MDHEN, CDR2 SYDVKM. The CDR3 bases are TGTGCCAGCAGTTTGGGGGGGATGACGGGTGGCTACCCCTTC. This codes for CASSLGGMTGGYPF.

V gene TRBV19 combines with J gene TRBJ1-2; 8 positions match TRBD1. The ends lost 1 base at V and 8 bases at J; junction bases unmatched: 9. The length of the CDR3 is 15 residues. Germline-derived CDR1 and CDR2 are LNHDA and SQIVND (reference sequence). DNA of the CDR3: TGTGCCAGTAGTATAGTGCACAGGGGGAAGCGGGGCTACACCTTC. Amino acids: CASSIVHRGKRGYTF.

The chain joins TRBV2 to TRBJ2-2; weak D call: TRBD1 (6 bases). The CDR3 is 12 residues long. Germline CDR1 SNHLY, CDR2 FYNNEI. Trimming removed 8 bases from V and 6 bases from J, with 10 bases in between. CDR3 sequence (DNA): TGTGCCAGCCGTACAGGGTCCGGGGAGCTGTTTTTT. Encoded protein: CASRTGSGELFF.

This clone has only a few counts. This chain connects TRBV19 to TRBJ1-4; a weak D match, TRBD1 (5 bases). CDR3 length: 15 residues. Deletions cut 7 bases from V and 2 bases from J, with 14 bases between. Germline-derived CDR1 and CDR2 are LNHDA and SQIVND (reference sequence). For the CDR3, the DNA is TGTGCCAGTAATCATGGGGCATCTACTAATGAAAAACTGTTTTTT. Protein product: CASNHGASTNEKLFF.

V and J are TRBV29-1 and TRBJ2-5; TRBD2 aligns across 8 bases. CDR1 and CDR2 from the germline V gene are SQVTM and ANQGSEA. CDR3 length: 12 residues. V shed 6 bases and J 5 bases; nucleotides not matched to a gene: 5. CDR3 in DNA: TGCAGCGTCTATAGCGGGGAGGAGACCCAGTACTTC. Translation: CSVYSGEETQYF.